This T cell receptor beta chain was retrieved from a study of regulatory T cells in long-lasting Graves disease. Study in general: Graves' patients diagnosed newly had used antithyroid drugs under 3 months.

General study points: Persistent Graves' patients had lower TCR diversity than newly diagnosed ones. There were preferences for TRBV28, TRBJ1-2 and TRBJ2-5 in persistent disease.

Arm-PCR of CDR3 regions with iRepertoire HTBI primers generated TCR beta libraries. From the multiplex PCR reads, TCRdb called clonotypes with MiXCR, one entry per CDR3 protein. The data show a few hundred thousand distinct CDR3 sequences, with about a sixth seen just once and 25% to 30% held by the top ten. Trimming stripped 2 bases from V and 7 bases from J, with 22 bases between. This CDR3 has 17 amino acids. The germline V gene encodes CDR1 PRHDT and CDR2 FYEKMQ (reference sequence). On this clonotype itself: No antigen is known for it.

Stated time point: newly diagnosed GD, antithyroid drugs for less than 3 months. Preparation of the TCR library used RNA extracted from PBMCs. The data also belong to a second study, concerning T cells in Graves' hyperthyroidism and ophthalmopathy.

Material: peripheral blood mononuclear cells (PBMCs), obtained at new diagnosis, from a patient treated with antithyroid drugs. The sequence was collected from a man in his forties or fifties with Graves disease. The V call is TRBV13, the J call TRBJ2-3; no firm D call. CDR3 DNA sequence: TGTGCCAGCAGCTTACCCTCCGGGCCTCCTACGTCGAATACGCAGTATTTT. Translating it yields CASSLPSGPPTSNTQYF.